This paragraph covers one T cell receptor beta chain sequence. Both TCRalpha and TCRbeta chains were reverse transcribed with V-gene-specific primers. TCRs were amplified for around 20 PCR cycles with a constant-region primer and V-primer adapter. TCRdb called the reads again in MiXCR, with one record for every CDR3 protein. The sample contains more than 70,000 distinct CDR3 sequences, more than 25% of which appear only once. The data stem from a study of low-dose radiotherapy and immunotherapy resistance in tumors. Study context: Administration of intravenous cyclophosphamide at 200 mg/m2 took place every two weeks, one day before radiation and immunotherapy.

CDR3 size: 13 residues. Germline CDR1 SGHKS, CDR2 YYEKEE (reference sequence). Deletions cut 2 bases from V and 9 bases from J, with 12 bases between. Time point: before trial treatment. Every donor's regimen consisted of nivolumab, ipilimumab, aspirin, low-dose cyclophosphamide and low-dose radiotherapy. Eligibility required advanced solid tumors lacking tumor-infiltrating lymphocytes. Sequenced here: PBMCs, sampled before treatment. V gene TRBV5-5 combines with J gene TRBJ2-1, with D uncertain. The receptor's source is a female donor with ovarian cancer. CDR3: CASSFFQGPEQFF. The CDR3 DNA sequence: TGTGCCAGCAGCTTTTTTCAAGGCCCTGAGCAGTTCTTC. The full variable domain, completed using reference TRBV5-5 and TRBJ2-1, is DAGVTQSPTHLIKTRGQQVTLRCSPISGHKSVSWYQQVLGQGPQFIFQYYEKEERGRGNFPDRFSARQFPNYSSELNVNALLLGDSALYLCASSFFQGPEQFFGPGTRLTVL.